In this sample, the clone carrying this T cell receptor (beta chain) turned up a few times. Its matching antigen is unknown. V was pared by 6 bases and J by 1 base, with 10 bases between. This CDR3 has 14 residues. CDR1 SNHLY and CDR2 FYNNEI come from the germline V gene. The data belong to a study of cytomegalovirus exposure and HLA in healthy donors. Study findings and constraints: Presence/absence analyses treated sequencing depth as roughly uniform across donors. The authors later found most CMV-associated TCR beta chains appeared HLA-restricted. Later analysis demonstrated an association between a missense DCLRE1C variant and TCR beta V- and J-gene trimming. Earlier analysis yielded a pattern in which most TCR beta V segments were productive about 90% or about 30% of the time.

A multiplex PCR was run with 60 Vbeta primers and 13 Jbeta primers. Repertoires were generated with immunoSEQ multiplex PCR, while TCRdb's copy carries only in-frame clones and drops some. The sample comprises about 210,000 clones, approximately 78% of which are singletons, and around 3% rests with the top ten. V and J are TRBV2 and TRBJ1-5, with a possible D match to TRBD1 (5 bases). The origin of this receptor is a young man in good health and CMV-seronegative. The specimen sequenced was PBMCs. CDR3 nucleotide sequence: TGTGCCAGCAGCGACAGTCACAGCAATCAGCCCCAGCATTTT. This encodes CASSDSHSNQPQHF.